This T cell receptor beta chain appears in the sequencing data of a study of blood T cell repertoires in COVID-19. This clone has a single count. In the authors' workflow: It was from reference gene primer amplification that nucleated cell counts were estimated. Produced via immunoSEQ multiplex PCR; TCRdb's table is partial and in-frame only. Clone size and V and J calls were adopted from that table, with D and trimming inferred from the DNA. The sample has roughly 150,000 clones, less than 85% seen once. The sequence was obtained from a woman of 80 years or more with active or convalescent COVID-19. Sequenced input: peripheral blood.

CDR3 residues: CSVNRGRGYEQYF. CDR3 nucleotides: TGCAGCGTAAACAGGGGCCGGGGCTACGAGCAGTACTTC. The V and J genes are TRBV29-1 and TRBJ2-7, with 7 positions matching TRBD1. The CDR3 sequence is 13 residues long. Trimming took 6 bases from V and 3 from J; bases not matched to a gene: 8. CDR1 SQVTM and CDR2 ANQGSEA come from the germline V gene.